The 16 T cell receptor beta chains presented below share a single source sample, sequenced in a study of T cells in Graves' hyperthyroidism and ophthalmopathy. Amplification of TCR beta CDR3 regions used RNA as the template. Primed by the HTBI set, a first-round RT-PCR was run on the TCR CDR3. TCRdb used MiXCR to reprocess the multiplex PCR reads, holding one entry per CDR3 protein. The sample includes a few hundred thousand distinct CDR3 sequences, 13% to 15% of them seen just once. The sequencing sample was made of blood. These TCRs come from a woman aged 18-29 years with Graves' hyperthyroidism.

This clonotype was counted between two and nine times. The gene calls are TRBV9 and TRBJ2-3; 10 bases match TRBD1. The V gene end was trimmed by 1 base and the J gene end by 4 bases; junction bases not matched to a gene: 15. Germline CDR1 is SGDLS and CDR2 is YYNGEE. The CDR3 spans 19 residues. The DNA for the CDR3 is TGTGCCAGCAGCGTATCGGGGACAGGGGTTGCAGTTAGGTCAGATACGCAGTATTTT. It translates to CASSVSGTGVAVRSDTQYF.

In this sample, this clonotype turned up many times. This chain connects TRBV29-1 to TRBJ1-2, with D tentatively TRBD1 (5 bases). The ends were cut back, 4 bases at V and 2 bases at J, with 11 bases in the middle. The germline CDR1 and CDR2 sequences are SQVTM and ANQGSEA. The CDR3 sequence is 13 residues long. The CDR3 reads CSVVVWGNYGYTF. DNA for the CDR3: TGCAGCGTTGTCGTTTGGGGGAACTATGGCTACACCTTC.

The chain has TRBV6-6 and TRBJ1-1, with 7 bases lining up with TRBD1. The ends lost 2 bases at V and 0 bases at J; junction bases unmatched: 9. The CDR3 totals 17 residues. The germline V gene has CDR1 MNHNY and CDR2 SVGAGI (reference sequence). The CDR3, as DNA: TGTGCCAGCAGTTACGTCCGGGACAGTCCCATGAACACTGAAGCTTTCTTT. Its translation is CASSYVRDSPMNTEAFF.

This clonotype was counted at least ten times. The J gene is TRBJ2-3, the V gene TRBV30, with a possible D match to TRBD2 (6 bases). This CDR3 is 14 amino acids long. V was pared by 0 bases and J by 1 base, with 8 bases between. The germline gives CDR1 GTSNPN, CDR2 SVGIG (reference sequence). The CDR3 loop is CAWSVGGGTDTQYF. Written as DNA, the CDR3 is TGTGCCTGGAGTGTTGGCGGGGGCACAGATACGCAGTATTTT.

This clonotype was seen ten or more times. V usage is TRBV24-1 and J usage is TRBJ1-1; D unclear. The CDR3 is 14 residues long. Germline CDR1 is KGHDR and CDR2 is SFDVKD. Deletions cut 2 bases from V and 4 bases from J, with 10 bases between. CDR3 region: CATSDWPQSTEAFF. In DNA, the CDR3 is TGTGCCACCAGTGATTGGCCGCAGAGCACTGAAGCTTTCTTT.

This clonotype showed up many times. The J gene is TRBJ2-3, the V gene TRBV2; D unresolved. The CDR3 is 13 amino acids. Germline CDR1 and CDR2: SNHLY and FYNNEI. The V and J ends lost 2 bases and 6 bases respectively, with 9 bases between them. The CDR3: CASSEMDSDTQYF. Written as DNA, the CDR3 is TGTGCCAGCAGTGAAATGGATTCCGATACGCAGTATTTT.

This clonotype was observed at least ten times. The chain is built from TRBV28 and TRBJ2-1; 8 bases align to TRBD1. V was clipped by 3 bases and J by 2 bases; unmatched bases: 18. The CDR3 covers 20 residues. Germline V CDR1 and CDR2: MDHEN, SYDVKM. The CDR3 DNA sequence: TGTGCCAGCAGTTTTCCTAACCGGGACAGGAGAAGTCCGACCTACAATGAGCAGTTCTTC. Translating it yields CASSFPNRDRRSPTYNEQFF.

As to this clonotype: This could be a read error, since a much larger clone is one nucleotide away. V gene TRBV2 combines with J gene TRBJ2-3, with 10 bases identical to TRBD2. CDR3 size: 16 residues. The germline CDR1 and CDR2 sequences are SNHLY and FYNNEI. CDR3 sequence reads: CVSSDPQREGTDTQYF. Here the CDR3 DNA reads TGTGTCAGCAGTGACCCCCAGCGGGAGGGGACAGATACGCAGTATTTT.

This clonotype was seen ten or more times. This rearrangement joins TRBV29-1 to TRBJ2-5; 7 bases align to TRBD2. Looked up from germline, CDR1 is SQVTM and CDR2 is ANQGSEA. With V trimmed by 3 bases and J by 5 bases, 12 bases remained unmatched. The CDR3 contains 15 residues. The CDR3 is CSVDGKAGAGETQYF. CDR3 nucleotides: TGCAGCGTTGATGGCAAGGCGGGAGCGGGTGAGACCCAGTACTTC.

The rearrangement links TRBV5-1 to TRBJ1-6; D ambiguous. CDR1 is SGHRS and CDR2 is YFSETQ in the germline V gene. This CDR3 has 17 residues. V dropped 0 bases and J dropped 0 bases, with 10 bases sitting between them. The CDR3 protein is CASSLDGFSSYNSPLHF. In nucleotides, the CDR3 is TGCGCCAGCAGCTTGGATGGGTTTAGCTCCTATAATTCACCCCTCCACTTT.

This clonotype was detected many times. The V and J genes are TRBV5-1 and TRBJ2-5; D may be TRBD2 (5 bases). Deletions cut 1 base from V and 1 base from J, with 11 bases between. The germline CDR1 and CDR2 sequences are SGHRS and YFSETQ. There are 15 residues in the CDR3. This chain's CDR3 is CASSLSEGAQETQYF. Written as DNA, the CDR3 is TGCGCCAGCAGCTTGTCTGAGGGAGCCCAAGAGACCCAGTACTTC.

This clonotype was counted many times. This chain links TRBV7-3 with TRBJ2-7, with 12 nucleotides matching TRBD2. Per the germline V gene, CDR1 is SGHTA and CDR2 is FQGTGA. CDR3 size: 15 residues. V trimming: 4 bases; J trimming: 7 bases; junction bases outside the gene matches: 8. CDR3 nucleotides: TGTGCCAGCAGCTCCGGACTAGCGGGATCGGAAGAGCAGTACTTC. Translating gives CASSSGLAGSEEQYF.

The J gene is TRBJ1-1, the V gene TRBV7-9; TRBD1 matches 10 bases. The CDR3 covers 17 residues. V dropped 1 base and J dropped 0; count of bases not matched to a gene: 5. The V gene's germline CDR1 is SEHNR and CDR2 FQNEAQ (reference sequence). The CDR3: CASSLDDRGLLNTEAFF. DNA for the CDR3: TGTGCCAGCAGCTTAGACGACAGGGGGCTTTTGAACACTGAAGCTTTCTTT.

This clonotype was picked up many times. The chain combines TRBV7-9 with TRBJ2-5; D not resolved. The ends were cut back, 1 base at V and 5 bases at J, with 17 bases in the middle. This CDR3 is 16 amino acids long. CDR1 is SEHNR, CDR2 FQNEAQ, per germline (reference sequence). The CDR3 nucleotides are TGTGCCAGCAGCTTAGTACGGCACACCCGATCTGAGACCCAGTACTTC. Translation gives CASSLVRHTRSETQYF. The entire variable domain, with the rest obtained from reference TRBV7-9 and TRBJ2-5, is as follows: DTGVSQNPRHKITKRGQNVTFRCDPISEHNRLYWYRQTLGQGPEFLTYFQNEAQLEKSRLLSDRFSAERPKGSFSTLEIQRTEQGDSAMYLCASSLVRHTRSETQYFGPGTRLLVL.

The chain couples TRBV6-1 to TRBJ2-5, with TRBD1 matching over 8 bases. Trimming took 4 bases from V and 4 from J; bases not matched to a gene: 5. The CDR3 is made up of 14 amino acids. CDR1 and CDR2 (germline): MNHNS, SASEGT. The CDR3, as DNA: TGTGCCAGCAGTGGGTCAGGGGGCGCAGAGACCCAGTACTTC. It specifies CASSGSGGAETQYF.

This clonotype showed up many times. The chain links TRBV14 to TRBJ2-1, with a tentative D call TRBD2 (5 bases). Trimming took off 7 bases at V and 6 bases at J, with 16 bases between the two ends. Germline CDR1 SGHDN, CDR2 FVKESK. The CDR3 is 14 amino acids. The CDR3 loop is CASTASGIGNEQFF. CDR3 in DNA: TGTGCCAGCACGGCGAGCGGAATTGGCAATGAGCAGTTCTTC.